The entry below describes one T cell receptor beta chain. Generation of TCR cDNA used 5'RACE template switching (which added a universal primer site and UMIs). One entry per CDR3 protein, called by TCRdb with MiXCR from the 5' RACE reads. The repertoire holds approximately 120,000 distinct CDR3 sequences, with around 15% as singletons. The entry originates in a study of T cells after yellow fever vaccination. Germline V lookup: CDR1 SGHVS, CDR2 FNYEAQ. The CDR3 sequence is 14 residues long. V lost 5 bases and J lost 2, with 9 bases in between. The sample in question was CD8+ T cells sorted from PBMCs, obtained 5 days after the yellow fever booster vaccination. The clonotype comes from a man aged 18-30 years who received the YFV17D yellow fever vaccine. The chain combines TRBV7-6 with TRBJ2-2; D uncertain. In DNA, the CDR3 is TGTGCCAGCAGCCCCGAGGTCAACACCGGGGAGCTGTTTTTT. Its protein is CASSPEVNTGELFF.